This TCR beta chain originates from a study of blood T cell repertoires in COVID-19. The sample holds one count of this clone. Sequencing was performed with immunoSEQ multiplex PCR; in TCRdb, only in-frame clones are kept and a portion is missing. The table shows roughly 360,000 clones, with around 89% occurring only once. The TCR comes from a woman aged 30 to 39 with acute COVID-19. Sequenced sample: PBMCs or T cells enriched from blood (not recorded which).

CDR3 residues: CASSRTGGYEKLFF. CDR3 DNA sequence: TGCGCCAGCAGCCGGACAGGGGGCTATGAAAAACTGTTTTTT. The J gene is TRBJ1-4, the V gene TRBV4-3; 11 positions agree with TRBD1. V gave up 4 bases and J gave up 6 bases; unmatched junction bases: 1. CDR1 and CDR2 (germline): LGHNA, YSLEER. The CDR3 is 14 amino acids.